This TCR beta chain was retrieved from a study of T cell repertoires in cytomegalovirus infection. Study-wide points: The ex vivo response was dominated by HLA-C-restricted CMV-specific TCR beta clonotypes.

This clonotype appeared a few times. What it recognizes is unknown. Trimming pared 3 bases from V and 4 bases from J, leaving 25 bases between. CDR3 length: 20 amino acids. Germline CDR1 and CDR2: SGHVS and FQNEAQ. Via MiXCR, TCRdb re-called the reads, giving one row per CDR3 protein. The profile shows about 400,000 distinct CDR3 sequences, approximately 18% of them singletons. This clonotype was obtained from a human donor in good health (CMV status not recorded). Some clones in this sample may be carry-over from other donors' samples. This sequence joins TRBV7-8 and TRBJ1-6, with no clear D. The sequenced material came from PBMCs. The DNA of the CDR3 is TGTGCCAGCAGCTTGAAGTCCATCCTAAGACGGGAACTATATAATTCACCCCTCCACTTT. This encodes CASSLKSILRRELYNSPLHF.